These 5 T cell receptor beta chains were all obtained from the same sample, sequenced in a study of T cell repertoires in aging, cancer and after chemotherapy (dated by TCRdb to about 2019). Genomic DNA extracted from peripheral blood, rather than sorted cells or RNA, was used as the source for amplification of TCR beta rearrangements. Sequenced using an Illumina MiSeq. Multiplex touch-down PCR with a mixed TRB-A/B primer pool was used to amplify rearranged TRB sequences covering the V, D and J segments. Using fastp trimming at Q25 and MiXCR clonotype assembly, TCRdb reanalyzed the public sequencing data and kept in-frame beta chains. Each entry merges the rows of one CDR3 protein and shows their most common DNA and genes. The table for this sample lists approximately 2,500 distinct CDR3 sequences; around 21% of them were counted only once. The ten largest clones capture about 11% of the sample.

The specimen sequenced was blood. The receptors were gathered from a human donor in good health.

This clonotype is labeled medium-sized. V usage is TRBV10-3 and J usage is TRBJ1-5; D gene unclear. The V gene lost 3 bases and the J gene lost 4 bases, with 13 bases spanning the gap. CDR1 is ENHRY, CDR2 SYGVKD, per germline. CDR3 length: 15 residues. The CDR3 here is CAISDHPGDNQPQHF. The CDR3 DNA reads TGTGCCATCAGTGACCACCCTGGGGATAATCAGCCCCAGCATTTT.

Only a few counts were recorded for this clonotype. V gene TRBV7-9 combines with J gene TRBJ2-3; the D call may be TRBD1 or TRBD2 (5 bases each). V dropped 4 bases and J dropped 1 base, with 18 bases sitting between them. Germline V gene sequence: CDR1 SEHNR, CDR2 FQNEAQ (reference sequence). The CDR3 is 17 amino acids. CDR3 in DNA: TGTGCCAGCAGCTCCCGGGCCCCTGGGGGAGGCACAGATACGCAGTATTTT. It translates to CASSSRAPGGGTDTQYF.

As to this clonotype: A much larger clone lies one base from this, so it may be a read error. V is TRBV27 and J is TRBJ2-1; 10 nucleotides align to TRBD2. The CDR3 sequence is 15 residues long. The germline CDR1 and CDR2 sequences are MNHEY and SMNVEV (reference sequence). Losses at the gene ends were 6 bases for V and 3 bases for J; bases not matched to a gene: 5. This CDR3 reads CASSPTSGDYNEQFF. The DNA for the CDR3 is TGTGCCAGCAGCCCCACTAGCGGGGACTACAATGAGCAGTTCTTC.

This clonotype is judged large (0.1 to 1%). This chain joins TRBV19 and TRBJ2-1; a weak D match, TRBD2 (5 bases). Germline lookup yields CDR1 LNHDA and CDR2 SQIVND (reference sequence). The CDR3 runs 16 residues. V was pared by 7 bases and J by 0 bases, with 16 bases between. CDR3: CASTDGRASSYNEQFF. Here the CDR3 DNA reads TGTGCCAGTACCGACGGGCGGGCTAGCTCCTACAATGAGCAGTTCTTC.

This clonotype is categorized as medium-sized. The gene calls are TRBV19 and TRBJ2-5; D is undetermined. Trimming took off 3 bases at V and 4 bases at J, with 6 bases between the two ends. CDR3 size: 12 residues. From germline, CDR1 is LNHDA and CDR2 SQIVND (reference sequence). CDR3 amino acids: CASSIPGETQYF. In DNA form, the CDR3 reads TGTGCCAGTAGTATCCCTGGAGAGACCCAGTACTTC.